These 10 T cell receptor beta chains were all obtained from the same sample, sequenced in a study of CD8+CD57+ T cells in acquired aplastic anemia. Genomic DNA templated the TCR beta VDJ and CDR3 profiling. TCRdb reanalysed the reads using MiXCR and keeps one entry per CDR3 protein. The sample shows 350,000 to 450,000 distinct CDR3 sequences, under 80% of them seen only once. Specimen: sorted CD4+, CD8+, or CD8+CD57+ T cells (not recorded which) from PBMCs. The receptors were sampled from a human donor in good health, serving as a control.

This clonotype was detected many times. No conserved phenylalanine or tryptophan ends this CDR3, so it is likely a read error. The limits of the CDR3 on the DNA are not certain, so only TCRdb's listed CDR3 is given. The genes are TRBV7-3 and TRBJ2-7; TRBD2 is taken as the D call from the table, unchecked against the DNA. Germline values: CDR1 SGHTA, CDR2 FQGTGA. The CDR3 has 9 residues if both end residues are counted. The CDR3 protein is CASSHGLAG.

This chain connects TRBV15 to TRBJ2-7; no firm D call. Germline V gene data show CDR1 as LNHNV and CDR2 as YYDKDF (reference sequence). CDR3 length: 14 residues. V was trimmed by 3 bases and J by 3 bases, leaving 12 bases between them. This CDR3 reads CATSRGNGIYEQYF. The CDR3 DNA reads TGTGCCACCAGCAGGGGTAACGGAATCTACGAGCAGTACTTC.

V is TRBV12-3 or TRBV12-4 and J is TRBJ1-6, with D possibly TRBD1 on 6 matching bases. Trimming cost V 5 bases and J 9 bases, with 11 bases left between them. The CDR3 totals 13 residues. This CDR3 is CASSPGDRSPLHF. CDR3 in DNA: TGTGCCAGCAGTCCAGGGGATCGTTCACCCCTCCACTTT.

The chain couples TRBV7-9 to TRBJ1-5; 8 positions agree with TRBD1. Looked up from germline, CDR1 is SEHNR and CDR2 is FQNEAQ (reference sequence). V lost 2 bases and J lost 13; bases outside the gene matches: 13. The CDR3 covers 15 residues. The DNA of the CDR3 is TGTGCCAGCAGCTTACAGGGGGCACCCAATCCGCCGCAGCATTTT. It specifies CASSLQGAPNPPQHF.

Notes on this clonotype: Compared with germline, one end of the junction differs, possibly owing to a read error. This chain joins TRBV10-3 and TRBJ1-6; D remains ambiguous. Germline CDR1 and CDR2: ENHRY and SYGVKD. The CDR3 sequence is 14 residues long. The CDR3 bases are TGTGCCAGCAGTGAGTCGAGGGAGACATCACCCCTCCACTTT. Residues: CASSESRETSPLHF.

A remark on this clonotype: Relative to the germline gene, one junction end is altered; a read error may explain this. The genes are TRBV7-2 and TRBJ1-1; TRBD1 aligns across 7 bases. CDR1 and CDR2 (germline): SGHTA, FQGNSA. The CDR3 is made up of 13 amino acids. The CDR3 loop reads CASKDRDRTDTHF. Here the CDR3 DNA reads TGTGCCAGCAAAGACAGGGATCGCACAGATACGCACTTT.

Concerning this clonotype: The junction does not match germline at one end; this may be a read error. V gene TRBV5-5 combines with J gene TRBJ2-7, with a possible D match to TRBD1 (5 bases). Germline CDR1 reads SGHKS; CDR2 reads YYEKEE (reference sequence). CDR3 length: 14 amino acids. This CDR3 is CATSLAGAGYEQYF. For the CDR3, the DNA is TGTGCCACCAGCTTAGCTGGGGCAGGCTACGAGCAGTACTTC.

This chain uses TRBV6-4 with TRBJ1-4, with 8 positions matching TRBD1. The CDR3 consists of 17 residues. Losses at the gene ends were 10 bases for V and 8 bases for J; bases not matched to a gene: 21. Germline CDR1 and CDR2: MRHNA and SNTAGT. The CDR3 DNA follows: TGTGCCACCATAGCCGGGACAGGCTTGCTTGGGGGAGAAAAACTGTTTTTT. It codes for CATIAGTGLLGGEKLFF.

The V call is TRBV7-2, the J call TRBJ1-4, with TRBD1 as a possible D gene (5 bases). CDR3 size: 15 residues. With 4 bases removed from V and 8 bases from J, the gap between germline ends came to 17 bases. Germline lookup yields CDR1 SGHTA and CDR2 FQGNSA. CDR3 in amino acids: CASSSHQGRGEKLFF. The CDR3 DNA reads TGTGCCAGCAGCTCCCATCAGGGACGAGGAGAAAAACTGTTTTTT.

Only one count was recorded for this clonotype. The V gene is TRBV7-9, the J gene TRBJ2-2; a possible D gene is TRBD2 (6 bases). The CDR3 is 16 residues long. V gave up 6 bases and J gave up 6 bases, with 20 bases separating them. Per the germline V gene, CDR1 is SEHNR and CDR2 is FQNEAQ (reference sequence). CDR3 sequence (DNA): TGTGCCAGCAGGGACCCTCGAGGGAGGTATCCCGGGGAGCTGTTTTTT. Encoded protein: CASRDPRGRYPGELFF.